Listed below are T cell receptor beta chains from one sample, sequenced in a study of identical twins. Each CDR3 protein gets one entry after TCRdb re-called the 5' RACE reads with MiXCR. Counted here are about 470,000 distinct CDR3 sequences, 20% to 25% occurring once; the ten biggest clones make up around 3%. In addition, the sample was reused for a study of T cells expressing NK-cell markers.

Sequencing was done on a sample of CD4+ T cells sorted from blood. These receptors were taken from a young woman in good health. Both conserved end residues are part of each CDR3. Size is omitted from some rows. Given values are once, few, many or a class for expanded clones.

clone_size j_call v_call cdr3_aa
NA TRBJ2-1 TRBV10-3 CAISDSGRALNEQFF
few TRBJ2-7 TRBV20-1 CGARRDRGWYEQYF
few TRBJ1-1 TRBV5-1 CASSQLGQKNTEAFF
few TRBJ2-7 TRBV6-2/TRBV6-3 CASRVAGASYEQYF
NA TRBJ2-7 TRBV25-1 CASSVGLTTYEQYF
few TRBJ2-7 TRBV7-2 CASSSVTGYYEQYF
NA TRBJ2-5 TRBV5-1 CASSYLYQETQYF
few TRBJ1-6 TRBV5-1 CASAGQGNSPLHF
few TRBJ1-2 TRBV5-6 CASSLAGRPDGYTF
NA TRBJ2-7 TRBV5-5 CASSLRLIPPYEQYF
once TRBJ2-1 TRBV10-2 CASSDPLGRNDEQFF
NA TRBJ2-3 TRBV12-5 CASGPTGPVRTITDTQYF